The present T cell receptor beta chain was sequenced within a study of T cell changes during pregnancy in multiple sclerosis. Germline assignment: CDR1 LNHDA and CDR2 SQIVND (reference sequence). The CDR3 is 12 residues long. Trimming removed 8 bases at V and 7 bases at J, with 12 bases between. Here immunoSEQ multiplex PCR was the method, and the copy in TCRdb shows in-frame clones only, minus some. The sample holds over 45,000 clones, almost 95% seen once. The sequence was collected from a female donor in good health, enrolled as a control in a pregnancy study. The chain is built from TRBV19 and TRBJ1-3; D is unclear. Sequencing used CD4+ T cells from peripheral blood mononuclear cells, obtained in the second trimester of pregnancy. Here the CDR3 reads CASHRSRNTIYF. For the CDR3, the DNA is TGTGCCAGTCACCGCTCGAGGAACACCATATATTTT.